A single sample gave rise to the 9 T cell receptor beta chains below, sequenced in a study of post-analysis software for immune sequencing data. General study findings and limits: Five TRBV segments occurring more often in patients than controls included TRBV5-6, TRBV5-1 and TRBV20-1.

No antigen is known for these receptors. Unique molecular identifiers were present in the TCR beta cDNA libraries. Each CDR3 protein is one row after TCRdb ran MiXCR on the PCR reads. The sample has around 440,000 distinct CDR3 sequences; roughly 45% are singletons. The specimen sequenced was blood. These receptors originate from a girl aged 10-17 years with multiple sclerosis.

This clonotype was detected only a few times. The CDR3 DNA follows: TGTGCCAGCAGTGGTAGCGGGAGTATGAAGACCCAGTACTTC. This encodes CASSGSGSMKTQYF. The V call is TRBV28, the J call TRBJ2-5; 9 bases line up with TRBD2. CDR1 is MDHEN, CDR2 SYDVKM, per germline. V dropped 5 bases and J dropped 6; count of bases not matched to a gene: 7. CDR3 length: 14 residues. The entire variable domain, with the rest obtained from reference TRBV28 and TRBJ2-5, is as follows: DVKVTQSSRYLVKRTGEKVFLECVQDMDHENMFWYRQDPGLGLRLIYFSYDVKMKEKGDIPEGYSVSREKKERFSLILESASTNQTSMYLCASSGSGSMKTQYFGPGTRLLVL.

The chain's CDR3 is CASSFLRLAGDNEQFF. CDR3 DNA sequence: TGTGCCAGCAGCTTCCTGAGACTAGCGGGGGACAATGAGCAGTTCTTC. The J gene is TRBJ2-1, the V gene TRBV7-8, with TRBD2 identical over 12 bases. The junction had 5 bases not matched to a gene; V was cut back by 3 bases and J by 5 bases. This CDR3 has 16 amino acids. From germline, CDR1 is SGHVS and CDR2 FQNEAQ.

This clonotype occurred a few times. The CDR3: CASTRDEGYTF. The CDR3 DNA is TGTGCCAGCACCCGGGACGAAGGCTACACCTTC. This rearrangement joins TRBV5-6 to TRBJ1-2; D is perhaps TRBD1 (5 bases). Germline assignment: CDR1 SGHDT and CDR2 YYEEEE. V lost 6 bases and J 8 bases, leaving 11 bases between the germline ends. The CDR3 loop spans 11 amino acids.

This clonotype was counted between two and nine times. V is TRBV20-1 and J is TRBJ2-7; D is undetermined. This CDR3 has 13 amino acids. V shed 6 bases and J shed 5 bases, with 17 bases lying between them. Germline assignment: CDR1 DFQATT and CDR2 SNEGSKA (reference sequence). For the CDR3, the DNA is TGCAGTGCCAGACCCGACATTAACCACGAGCAGTACTTC. Amino acid sequence: CSARPDINHEQYF.

This sequence joins TRBV28 and TRBJ2-5; unclear D gene. The J call may be mistaken, given a closer DNA end match to TRBJ2-7. Germline V gene data show CDR1 as MDHEN and CDR2 as SYDVKM. CDR3 size: 12 residues. In DNA, the CDR3 is TGTGCCAGCAGTTTATCTGTCGGCGAGCAGTACTTC. This codes for CASSLSVGEQYF.

The rearrangement links TRBV12-3 or TRBV12-4 to TRBJ1-2; 7 nucleotides align to TRBD1. This CDR3 contains 12 residues. The J segment lost 7 bases and the V segment lost 8 bases, leaving 7 bases of the junction unmatched. For the CDR3, the DNA is TGTGCCAGCCGAACAGGGGCCAGTGGCTACACCTTC. This gives the protein CASRTGASGYTF.

This clonotype was counted only a few times. This rearrangement joins TRBV5-1 to TRBJ2-7; 8 bases map to TRBD1. The CDR3 runs to 16 residues. V lost 4 bases, J lost 2 bases, and 11 bases stayed unmatched. The germline V gene has CDR1 SGHRS and CDR2 YFSETQ. The CDR3 nucleotides are TGCGCCAGCAGCAAAAACTTGGACAGGGCCACCTACGAGCAGTACTTC. Its protein product is CASSKNLDRATYEQYF. Combining the CDR3 with reference TRBV5-1 and TRBJ2-7 gives the whole variable domain KAGVTQTPRYLIKTRGQQVTLSCSPISGHRSVSWYQQTPGQGLQFLFEYFSETQRNKGNFPGRFSGRQFSNSRSEMNVSTLELGDSALYLCASSKNLDRATYEQYFGPGTRLTVT.

V is TRBV7-8 and J is TRBJ2-1; D unclear. The CDR3 is made up of 14 amino acids. Germline CDR1 is SGHVS and CDR2 is FQNEAQ. V was clipped by 1 base and J by 7 bases, with 11 bases between them. CDR3 residues: CASSLGIRLNEQFF. The CDR3 DNA follows: TGTGCCAGCAGCTTAGGGATTAGGCTTAATGAGCAGTTCTTC.

This chain connects TRBV10-3 to TRBJ2-5; 7 bases fit TRBD1. The V segment lost 4 bases and the J segment 2 bases; nucleotides outside the gene matches: 4. This CDR3 comprises 14 residues. Germline CDR1 and CDR2: ENHRY and SYGVKD. CDR3: CAISAGQPQETQYF. As DNA, the CDR3 is TGTGCCATCAGTGCGGGACAGCCTCAAGAGACCCAGTACTTC.